Sequencing of this T cell receptor (beta chain) was carried out in a study of radiation and T cells in renal cell carcinoma. Sequencing used immunoSEQ multiplex PCR; TCRdb keeps in-frame clones, though not all of them. The sample has about 130,000 clones, roughly four fifths seen once. Trimming shortened V by 0 bases and J by 2 bases, and 10 bases separated the two germline ends. The CDR3 length is 15 residues. Germline CDR1 is MNHEY and CDR2 is SVGAGI. The time point is: blood 2 weeks post-SBRT. The treatment: 15 Gy SBRT to primary tumor, nephrectomy 4 weeks later. Clear cell pathology was present in this patient's renal cell carcinoma.

V gene TRBV6-5 combines with J gene TRBJ2-5, with D maybe TRBD2 (5 bases). This specimen was blood, taken from a patient whose treatment included radiotherapy and nephrectomy. This sequence was found in a woman in her sixties with renal cell carcinoma. CDR3: CASSYSRTSQETQYF. CDR3 DNA: TGTGCCAGCAGTTACTCAAGGACTTCTCAAGAGACCCAGTACTTC.